This T cell receptor beta chain originates from a study of early T cells in non-severe SARS-CoV-2 infection. Across the study: The chains were unpaired, and the sequenced material was bulk RNA from unsorted whole blood. Whole-study findings and limits: CD4 and private specificities were missed by VDJdb matching, which favored anti-spike CD8 responses.

Tagging with unique molecular identifiers was applied to individual cDNA molecules. In TCRdb, the 5' RACE reads were re-called with MiXCR into one record per CDR3 protein. The sample lists about 20,000 distinct CDR3 sequences, about 4.5% occurring once. This clonotype was found many times. The target antigen is unknown. The germline V gene has CDR1 MNHNS and CDR2 SASEGT. The CDR3 consists of 12 residues. V was clipped by 4 bases and J by 6 bases, with 10 bases between them. The source material was whole blood. This TCR was sampled from an adult who was a healthcare worker with PCR-confirmed SARS-CoV-2 infection or an uninfected control (not recorded which). The chain joins TRBV6-1 to TRBJ2-7; the D is unclear. CDR3 coding DNA: TGTGCCAGCAGTGGAAGTGGGATCGAGCAGTACTTC. The encoded protein is CASSGSGIEQYF.